The 9 T cell receptor beta chains below come from one sample, sequenced in a study of OX40 agonist ivuxolimab in advanced cancers. TCRdb's table, derived via immunoSEQ multiplex PCR, lists solely in-frame clones and lacks some. The table has some 60,000 clones, roughly nine tenths seen once; the top ten hold 1.5% to 2%. The sequencing used CD4+ or CD8+ T cells sorted from blood, collected in a trial of the OX40 agonist ivuxolimab. The receptors were sampled from an adult with an advanced solid tumor such as melanoma, head and neck, liver or kidney cancer.

J is TRBJ1-1 and V is TRBV6-6; 8 nucleotides align to TRBD1. J gave up 4 bases and V 8 bases, and 3 bases lay outside the gene matches. This CDR3 has 12 amino acids. Germline lookup yields CDR1 MNHNY and CDR2 SVGAGI (reference sequence). The CDR3 bases are TGTGCCAGCGTGACAGGGGCCACTGAAGCTTTCTTT. Amino acids: CASVTGATEAFF.

CDR3 nucleotide sequence: TGTGCCAGCAGCTTTCGGCAGGGGTCCTACGAGCAGTACTTC. Protein product: CASSFRQGSYEQYF. The chain links TRBV7-9 to TRBJ2-7; the D gene is possibly TRBD1 (6 bases). Germline V gene lookup returns CDR1 SEHNR and CDR2 FQNEAQ (reference sequence). The CDR3 is 14 residues long. Trimming pared 3 bases from V and 1 base from J, leaving 10 bases between.

This rearrangement joins TRBV19 to TRBJ2-7, with 8 bases lining up with TRBD1. V shed 5 bases, J shed 0 bases, and the junction held 9 bases outside the gene matches. The length of the CDR3 is 16 residues. Germline lookup yields CDR1 LNHDA and CDR2 SQIVND (reference sequence). CDR3 nucleotide sequence: TGTGCCAGTAGTGTCCAATCAGGGGGCATCTCCTACGAGCAGTACTTC. Its protein product is CASSVQSGGISYEQYF.

The rearrangement joins TRBV30 to TRBJ1-1; D perhaps matches TRBD1 (6 bases). This CDR3 has 13 residues. Germline CDR1 GTSNPN, CDR2 SVGIG (reference sequence). V lost 0 bases and J lost 4, with 9 bases in between. Here the CDR3 reads CAWSVRGATEAFF. In DNA, the CDR3 is TGTGCCTGGAGTGTACGGGGGGCCACTGAAGCTTTCTTT.

The rearrangement uses TRBV12-5 and TRBJ2-5; D possibly corresponds to TRBD2 (6 bases). The germline V and J ends were trimmed by 3 bases and 4 bases, with 9 bases remaining between them. The CDR3 has 13 amino acids. Germline loops: CDR1 LGHNT, CDR2 FRNRAP. This CDR3 reads CASGFQGGETQYF. Written as DNA, the CDR3 is TGTGCTAGTGGTTTTCAGGGAGGAGAGACCCAGTACTTC.

CDR3 sequence (DNA): TGTGCCAGCAGGTGGACAGGGCCATCCAATGAGCAGTTCTTC. Translating gives CASRWTGPSNEQFF. The rearrangement links TRBV28 to TRBJ2-1, with 8 positions matching TRBD1. Trimming took 6 bases from V and 6 from J; bases not matched to a gene: 7. Germline lookup yields CDR1 MDHEN and CDR2 SYDVKM. The CDR3 loop spans 14 amino acids.

The V call is TRBV10-3, the J call TRBJ2-2; the D call may be TRBD1 or TRBD2 (5 bases each). The CDR3 has 14 amino acids. Germline values: CDR1 ENHRY, CDR2 SYGVKD. The V gene lost 11 bases and the J gene lost 1 base, with 14 bases spanning the gap. Here the CDR3 DNA reads TGTGCCTCGGAAGGGACGGTGAACACCGGGGAGCTGTTTTTT. Translated: CASEGTVNTGELFF.

The genes are TRBV6-6 and TRBJ2-5, with TRBD1 as a possible D gene (6 bases). The V gene lost 0 bases and the J gene lost 1 base, with 9 bases spanning the gap. There are 15 residues in the CDR3. The germline V gene has CDR1 MNHNY and CDR2 SVGAGI (reference sequence). The CDR3 reads CASSYSGQIQETQYF. The CDR3 DNA follows: TGTGCCAGCAGTTACTCCGGACAGATCCAAGAGACCCAGTACTTC.

The chain carries TRBV6-1 and TRBJ1-4; D call uncertain. Looked up from germline, CDR1 is MNHNS and CDR2 is SASEGT. V gave up 8 bases and J gave up 0 bases, with 7 bases separating them. This CDR3 has 13 amino acids. CDR3: CASAPTTNEKLFF. CDR3 DNA sequence: TGTGCCAGCGCCCCAACAACTAATGAAAAACTGTTTTTT.